One and the same sample provided the 20 T cell receptor beta chains below, sequenced in a study of cytomegalovirus exposure and HLA in healthy donors. The protocol was immunoSEQ multiplex PCR, while the TCRdb copy is restricted to in-frame clones and leaves out a portion. This sample carries approximately 150,000 clones, roughly nine tenths of them seen once, and the ten largest clones take 3%. Sequences were obtained from PBMCs. The origin of the receptors is a woman between 18 and 29 years old in good health and CMV-seropositive.

The chain couples TRBV5-1 to TRBJ1-2, with TRBD1 as a possible D gene (6 bases). The length of the CDR3 is 13 residues. V was shortened by 0 bases and J by 6 bases, with 9 bases between the two germline ends. Looked up from germline, CDR1 is SGHRS and CDR2 is YFSETQ. The CDR3 DNA reads as TGCGCCAGCAGCTTGGCTCCAGGGGATGGCTACACCTTC. The encoded protein is CASSLAPGDGYTF.

This clone has a handful of counts. The V call is TRBV7-9, the J call TRBJ2-2; no definite D call. Between the trimmed V and J ends, which lost 5 bases and 8 bases, there was a span of 6 bases. The CDR3 runs to 11 residues. Germline CDR1 reads SEHNR; CDR2 reads FQNEAQ (reference sequence). CDR3 sequence (DNA): TGTGCCAGCAGCCAGGAAGGGGAGCTGTTTTTT. Its translation: CASSQEGELFF.

As regards this clone: The sample carries other DNA sequences with the same CDR3. The chain employs TRBV7-9 and TRBJ1-1; 7 nucleotides line up with TRBD1. Germline CDR1 SEHNR, CDR2 FQNEAQ (reference sequence). The V and J ends lost 0 bases and 2 bases, in that order; junction bases with no gene match: 3. The CDR3 covers 15 residues. CDR3 DNA: TGTGCCAGCAGCTTAGCCGGGACAGCAAACACTGAAGCTTTCTTT. As protein: CASSLAGTANTEAFF.

The chain employs TRBV6-5 and TRBJ2-1, with 11 bases fitting TRBD2. V lost 5 bases to trimming and J lost 5 bases; unmatched junction nucleotides: 5. This CDR3 comprises 15 residues. CDR1 and CDR2 (germline): MNHEY, SVGAGI. DNA of the CDR3: TGTGCCAGCAGTCTTAGCGGGAGGGGTAACAATGAGCAGTTCTTC. Translated, it gives CASSLSGRGNNEQFF.

The DNA for the CDR3 is TGTGCCAGCAGCTTAGGCCATTCGTGGGGCGACGCTTTCTTT. The encoded protein is CASSLGHSWGDAFF. V and J are TRBV13 and TRBJ1-1, with TRBD1 as a possible D gene (5 bases). Germline V gene sequence: CDR1 PRHDT, CDR2 FYEKMQ (reference sequence). CDR3 size: 14 residues. V was shortened by 0 bases and J by 11 bases, with 16 bases between the two germline ends. The entire variable domain, with the rest obtained from reference TRBV13 and TRBJ1-1, is as follows: AAGVIQSPRHLIKEKRETATLKCYPIPRHDTVYWYQQGPGQDPQFLISFYEKMQSDKGSIPDRFSAQQFSDYHSELNMSSLELGDSALYFCASSLGHSWGDAFFGQGTRLTVV.

The chain carries TRBV28 and TRBJ1-5; 8 nucleotides match TRBD1. The CDR3 spans 14 residues. The junction had 5 bases not matched to a gene; V was cut back by 6 bases and J by 4 bases. Germline CDR1 reads MDHEN; CDR2 reads SYDVKM. This CDR3 is CASSGQGGNQPQHF. The CDR3 DNA sequence: TGTGCCAGCAGCGGACAGGGAGGGAATCAGCCCCAGCATTTT.

The rearrangement joins TRBV2 to TRBJ2-7; 11 nucleotides agree with TRBD1. V trimming: 6 bases; J trimming: 4 bases; junction bases outside the gene matches: 5. Germline CDR1 and CDR2: SNHLY and FYNNEI. This CDR3 is 14 amino acids long. CDR3 bases: TGTGCCAGCAGACCGGGACAGGGGGGATACGAGCAGTACTTC. This sequence encodes CASRPGQGGYEQYF.

The genes are TRBV7-9 and TRBJ1-5; D unclear. The germline V and J ends were trimmed by 1 base and 5 bases, with 9 bases remaining between them. Germline loops: CDR1 SEHNR, CDR2 FQNEAQ (reference sequence). This CDR3 is built from 14 residues. CDR3 sequence: CASSLEQVHQPQHF. The CDR3 DNA reads as TGTGCCAGCAGCTTAGAGCAGGTACATCAGCCCCAGCATTTT.

The chain has TRBV6-6 and TRBJ1-1; D call uncertain. The CDR3 contains 15 residues. From germline, CDR1 is MNHNY and CDR2 SVGAGI (reference sequence). V was pared by 0 bases and J by 3 bases, with 11 bases between. CDR3 protein: CASSYSPGLDTEAFF. DNA for the CDR3: TGTGCCAGCAGTTACTCGCCGGGTTTGGACACTGAAGCTTTCTTT.

V usage is TRBV7-3 and J usage is TRBJ2-7; 8 nucleotides agree with TRBD2. CDR1 and CDR2 (germline): SGHTA, FQGTGA. This CDR3 has 15 residues. J lost 5 bases, V lost 8 bases, and 14 bases had no gene match. Here the CDR3 reads CASGVAGSVVDEQYF. CDR3 in DNA: TGTGCCAGCGGGGTAGCGGGATCTGTGGTAGACGAGCAGTACTTC.

The genes are TRBV6-1 and TRBJ2-7; D remains ambiguous. The CDR3 runs to 15 residues. V lost 8 bases to trimming and J lost 0 bases, with 17 bases between them. Looked up from germline, CDR1 is MNHNS and CDR2 is SASEGT. CDR3 residues: CASSVEVPSSYEQYF. The CDR3 DNA reads TGTGCCAGCTCTGTGGAAGTCCCTAGCTCCTACGAGCAGTACTTC.

Of note for this clone: Other DNA sequences in the same sample also yield this CDR3. This rearrangement joins TRBV7-2 to TRBJ2-7; D perhaps matches TRBD1 (5 bases). CDR3 length: 13 residues. Germline V lookup: CDR1 SGHTA, CDR2 FQGNSA. The V and J ends lost 5 bases and 3 bases respectively, with 11 bases between them. In DNA, the CDR3 is TGTGCCAGCAGCCTCCAGGGTAACTACGAGCAGTACTTC. This codes for CASSLQGNYEQYF.

This clone was seen a single time. The V gene is TRBV28, the J gene TRBJ2-5, with TRBD1 as a possible D gene (6 bases). Trimming shortened V by 2 bases and J by 5 bases, and 21 bases separated the two germline ends. The CDR3 is 17 amino acids. Germline assignment: CDR1 MDHEN and CDR2 SYDVKM. The CDR3 here is CASSLPRTATSMETQYF. In DNA, the CDR3 is TGTGCCAGCAGTTTACCCCGGACAGCGACATCCATGGAGACCCAGTACTTC.

This sequence joins TRBV29-1 and TRBJ2-2; D may be TRBD1 (6 bases). Per germline, CDR1 SQVTM and CDR2 ANQGSEA. The CDR3 is 15 residues long. Between the trimmed V and J ends, which lost 4 bases and 2 bases, there was a span of 14 bases. In DNA, the CDR3 is TGCAGCGTTGGGGGGCCTCGCGCCAACACCGGGGAGCTGTTTTTT. Amino acids: CSVGGPRANTGELFF.

This clone was observed a handful of times. V and J are TRBV4-1 and TRBJ2-7; a weak D match, TRBD2 (5 bases). Per the germline V gene, CDR1 is MGHRA and CDR2 is YSYEKL. Trimming removed 0 bases at V and 3 bases at J, with 12 bases between. This CDR3 contains 15 residues. The chain's CDR3 is CASSQEVLASYEQYF. The DNA of the CDR3 is TGCGCCAGCAGCCAAGAAGTCCTAGCTAGCTACGAGCAGTACTTC.

This sequence joins TRBV27 and TRBJ2-1, with a weak D call TRBD1 (6 bases). The CDR3 sequence is 14 residues long. The V gene lost 6 bases and the J gene lost 5 bases, with 14 bases spanning the gap. The germline CDR1 and CDR2 sequences are MNHEY and SMNVEV (reference sequence). The CDR3 loop reads CASRKTGFNNEQFF. Written as DNA, the CDR3 is TGTGCCAGCAGGAAAACAGGGTTCAACAATGAGCAGTTCTTC.

V usage is TRBV4-2 and J usage is TRBJ1-3, with D unresolved. This CDR3 has 18 amino acids. CDR1 and CDR2 (germline): LGHNA, YNFKEQ. The V end lost 0 bases, the J end lost 0 bases, and 15 bases lay between the germline ends. For the CDR3, the DNA is TGTGCCAGCAGCCAAGAGATCCGCAGGTCAGGCTCTGGAAACACCATATATTTT. It codes for CASSQEIRRSGSGNTIYF.

The genes are TRBV14 and TRBJ2-1; a possible D gene is TRBD1 (6 bases). Per germline, CDR1 SGHDN and CDR2 FVKESK. Between the trimmed V and J ends, which lost 1 base and 10 bases, there was a span of 20 bases. CDR3 length: 16 residues. For the CDR3, the DNA is TGTGCCAGCAGCCAAGGAAAATGGGCAGGGGTTAGGGAGCAGTTCTTC. Amino acid sequence: CASSQGKWAGVREQFF.

V is TRBV27 and J is TRBJ2-4; TRBD1 matches at 10 bases. The junction had 15 bases not matched to a gene; V was cut back by 3 bases and J by 1 base. Germline lookup yields CDR1 MNHEY and CDR2 SMNVEV (reference sequence). This CDR3 is built from 20 residues. CDR3 in amino acids: CASSFQAGQGRCWAKNIQYF. The CDR3, as DNA: TGTGCCAGCAGTTTTCAGGCGGGACAGGGGCGATGCTGGGCCAAAAACATTCAGTACTTC.

V is TRBV2 and J is TRBJ2-7; TRBD1 aligns across 10 bases. CDR1 is SNHLY, CDR2 FYNNEI, per germline. The V and J ends lost 6 bases and 2 bases, in that order; junction bases with no gene match: 4. CDR3 length equals 14 residues. The CDR3 sequence: CASSPGQGPYEQYF. DNA of the CDR3: TGTGCCAGCAGCCCGGGACAGGGGCCCTACGAGCAGTACTTC.